This T cell receptor beta chain came from a study of T-cell reconstitution after alpha-beta-depleted transplantation in children. Study-level results: T-cell numbers and diversity one year post-transplant derived largely from freshly generated T cells.

Germline V lookup: CDR1 DFQATT, CDR2 SNEGSKA (reference sequence). CDR3 length: 13 amino acids. Trimming cost V 3 bases and J 2 bases; bases outside gene matches: 2. Regarding this clonotype: Its matching antigen is unknown.

This sample's TCRbeta library carried unique molecular identifier barcodes. Each CDR3 protein is one row after TCRdb ran MiXCR on the PCR reads. The sample has about a million distinct CDR3 sequences, roughly 29% seen once; the top ten hold roughly 31%. The starting material was PBMCs, mostly from graft donor cells, obtained 360 days after TCRalphabeta/CD19-depleted stem cell transplant. J is TRBJ2-3 and V is TRBV20-1; TRBD2 matches at 7 bases. The receptor was derived from a boy younger than two who had a stem cell transplant for SCID, so the T cells may come from the graft donor. DNA of the CDR3: TGCAGTGCTAGGGGGGGGGACACAGATACGCAGTATTTT. Translated: CSARGGDTDTQYF.